The clone carrying this T cell receptor (beta chain) was seen repeatedly, ten times or more. Its antigen is unidentified. In TCRdb, the reads were re-called with MiXCR into one record per CDR3 protein. In the table there are roughly 80,000 distinct CDR3 sequences, approximately 24% of which are singletons. This specimen comes from a study of T cell repertoires in cytomegalovirus infection. Sample: CD8+ T cells from cultured PBMCs, taken from culture after CMV antigen stimulation. This TCR came from a human donor in good health (CMV status not recorded). Some clones in this sample may be carry-over from other donors' samples.

This CDR3 reads CASSLRRTGPANTEAFF. Here the CDR3 DNA reads TGTGCCAGCAGCTTACGGCGCACGGGTCCTGCGAACACTGAAGCTTTCTTT. The chain carries TRBV7-2 and TRBJ1-1; D gene unclear. The CDR3 runs to 17 residues. Germline assignment: CDR1 SGHTA and CDR2 FQGNSA. Trimming removed 2 bases at V and 1 base at J, with 17 bases between.